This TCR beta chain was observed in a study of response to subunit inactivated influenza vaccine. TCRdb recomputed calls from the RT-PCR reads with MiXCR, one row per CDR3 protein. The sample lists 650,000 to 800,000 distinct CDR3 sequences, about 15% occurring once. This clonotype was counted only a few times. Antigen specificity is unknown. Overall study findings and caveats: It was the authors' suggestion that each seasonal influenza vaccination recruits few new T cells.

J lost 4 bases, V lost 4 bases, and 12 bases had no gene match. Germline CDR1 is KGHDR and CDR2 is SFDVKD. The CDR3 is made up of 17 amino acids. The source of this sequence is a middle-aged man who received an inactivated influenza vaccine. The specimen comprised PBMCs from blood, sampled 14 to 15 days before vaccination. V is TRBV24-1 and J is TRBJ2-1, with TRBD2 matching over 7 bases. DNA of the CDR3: TGTGCCACCAGTGACCCCTTTCGCGGGAGTTCTTACAATGAGCAGTTCTTC. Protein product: CATSDPFRGSSYNEQFF.